Listed below are T cell receptor beta chains from one sample, sequenced in a study of vaccination effects on CD4 cells after COVID-19. Their antigens are not known. This table comes from immunoSEQ multiplex PCR, and its TCRdb copy is limited to in-frame clones, with some not included. The table includes tens of thousands of clones, approximately 79% detected once. The sample in question was CD4+ T cells from PBMCs cultured with HCoV-229E spike peptides, obtained before COVID-19 vaccination. Source of these receptors: a human donor who received a COVID-19 vaccine. Both conserved end residues are part of each CDR3. The D gene is left open where the match is weak. Size is stated for part of the rows, as once, few or many counts, or as a class when the clone is expanded.

V	J	D	size	CDR3	DNA
TRBV5-6	TRBJ1-2	.	.	CASSYDGLYGYTF	TGTGCCAGCAGCTATGACGGTCTCTATGGCTACACCTTC
TRBV12-3/TRBV12-4	TRBJ2-1	.	once	CASSPVDFEQFF	TGTGCCAGCAGTCCCGTAGATTTTGAGCAGTTCTTC
TRBV2	TRBJ1-5	.	few	CASSGTALGPQHF	TGTGCCAGCAGTGGGACAGCCCTAGGGCCCCAGCATTTT
TRBV19	TRBJ1-5	.	.	CASSIWGAQENQPQHF	TGTGCCAGTAGTATTTGGGGGGCGCAGGAAAATCAGCCCCAGCATTTT
TRBV29-1	TRBJ1-2	.	.	CSVEFGNRYGYTF	TGCAGCGTTGAGTTTGGGAACCGCTATGGCTACACCTTC
TRBV24-1	TRBJ2-1	.	once	CATSYPGDNEQFF	TGTGCCACCAGTTATCCAGGGGACAATGAGCAGTTCTTC
TRBV28	TRBJ2-1	.	.	CASSRYNEQFF	TGTGCCAGCAGTCGTTACAATGAGCAGTTCTTC
TRBV6-4	TRBJ1-2	TRBD1	.	CASSDAPGQGYYTF	TGTGCCAGCAGTGACGCACCGGGACAGGGTTACTACACCTTC
TRBV24-1	TRBJ1-4	.	.	CATSDPRYLEKLFF	TGTGCCACCAGTGACCCACGCTACCTTGAAAAACTGTTTTTT
TRBV18	TRBJ1-1	TRBD1	few	CASSRQGAQNTEAFF	TGTGCCAGCTCAAGACAGGGGGCTCAGAACACTGAAGCTTTCTTT
TRBV18	TRBJ2-5	.	.	CASSPRTGQETQYF	TGTGCCAGCTCACCACGTACCGGGCAAGAGACCCAGTACTTC
TRBV30	TRBJ1-3	.	.	CAWSGRSPGNTIYF	TGTGCCTGGAGTGGAAGGTCCCCTGGAAACACCATATATTTT
TRBV11-2	TRBJ1-2	.	.	CASSLVDFNYGYTF	TGTGCCAGCAGCTTAGTTGACTTCAACTATGGCTACACCTTC
TRBV7-2	TRBJ2-1	TRBD2	.	CASSRGLAGGPANEQFF	TGTGCCAGCAGCCGGGGACTAGCGGGGGGGCCAGCGAATGAGCAGTTCTTC
TRBV7-8	TRBJ2-5	.	once	CASSSRQVWETQYF	TGTGCCAGCAGCTCACGACAGGTTTGGGAGACCCAGTACTTC
TRBV4-3	TRBJ1-2	.	.	CASSQDFTGGGGYTF	TGCGCCAGCAGCCAAGACTTCACCGGGGGTGGGGGCTACACCTTC
TRBV24-1	TRBJ1-5	.	few	CATSDGQSWQPQHF	TGTGCCACCAGTGATGGGCAGTCTTGGCAGCCCCAGCATTTT
TRBV28	TRBJ1-2	.	.	CASSLSDHYGYTF	TGTGCCAGCAGTTTATCCGATCACTATGGCTACACCTTC
TRBV21-1	TRBJ1-3	.	.	CASSKASPTEAGNTIYF	TGTGCCAGCAGCAAAGCGAGTCCTACGGAGGCTGGAAACACCATATATTTT
TRBV2	TRBJ2-3	TRBD2	.	CASSKLAGVADTQYF	TGTGCCAGCAGTAAACTAGCGGGGGTGGCAGATACGCAGTATTTT
TRBV28	TRBJ1-2	TRBD1	.	CASTKDRVRGYTF	TGTGCCAGCACCAAAGACAGGGTGCGTGGCTACACCTTC
TRBV6-4	TRBJ2-1	.	.	CASSPTNLNEQFF	TGTGCCAGCAGCCCCACTAACCTCAATGAGCAGTTCTTC
TRBV5-4	TRBJ2-6	.	.	CASSPPGHLSYSGANVLTF	TGTGCCAGCAGCCCCCCGGGACACTTGTCTTACTCTGGGGCCAACGTCCTGACTTTC
TRBV18	TRBJ1-5	TRBD1	few	CASSRGQTQPQHF	TGTGCCAGCTCACGGGGACAGACTCAGCCCCAGCATTTT
TRBV6-5	TRBJ1-5	TRBD1	.	CASGRGLEPQHF	TGTGCCAGCGGGAGGGGGCTGGAGCCCCAGCATTTT
TRBV5-1	TRBJ2-3	TRBD1	.	CASSPGTAGSADTQYF	TGCGCCAGCAGCCCCGGGACAGCCGGGTCGGCAGATACGCAGTATTTT
TRBV24-1	TRBJ2-3	TRBD2	.	CATRRTSGGDTQYF	TGTGCCACCAGGAGGACTAGCGGGGGAGATACGCAGTATTTT
TRBV9	TRBJ1-2	.	.	CASSPTDHRRGYTF	TGTGCCAGCAGCCCTACGGACCATCGAAGAGGCTACACCTTC
TRBV21-1	TRBJ1-3	.	.	CASSSSAPGQGNTIYF	TGTGCCAGCAGCAGTTCAGCACCGGGACAGGGAAACACCATATATTTT
TRBV18	TRBJ2-2	.	.	CASSPLLSRESGELFF	TGTGCCAGCTCACCACTCTTGTCACGAGAGTCCGGGGAGCTGTTTTTT
TRBV6-4	TRBJ1-6	.	.	CASSDEVGSPLHF	TGTGCCAGCAGTGACGAAGTTGGTTCACCCCTCCACTTT
TRBV18	TRBJ2-2	.	once	CASSPSYPTGELFF	TGTGCCAGCTCACCAAGCTATCCCACCGGGGAGCTGTTTTTT
TRBV20-1	TRBJ2-1	.	.	CSAPQGEQFF	TGCAGTGCTCCCCAGGGTGAGCAGTTCTTC
TRBV7-2	TRBJ2-2	TRBD2	.	CASRSGGATTGELFF	TGTGCCAGCAGAAGCGGGGGTGCGACCACCGGGGAGCTGTTTTTT
TRBV18	TRBJ2-5	.	.	CASSPQETQYF	TGTGCCAGCTCGCCCCAAGAGACCCAGTACTTC
TRBV6-5	TRBJ1-2	TRBD1	.	CASSYSRQGGGYTF	TGTGCCAGCAGTTACTCCCGACAGGGGGGAGGCTACACCTTC
TRBV12-3/TRBV12-4	TRBJ1-2	.	.	CASEQGGSGGYTF	TGTGCCAGCGAACAGGGAGGTTCGGGAGGCTACACCTTC
TRBV5-6	TRBJ2-2	.	.	CASSLVSLGTGELFF	TGTGCCAGCAGCTTGGTGAGCCTGGGGACCGGGGAGCTGTTTTTT
TRBV30	TRBJ1-2	TRBD1	.	CAWSGQAPGGYTF	TGTGCCTGGAGCGGACAGGCCCCCGGTGGCTACACCTTC
TRBV5-8	TRBJ2-4	.	.	CASSGGDLGGAKNIQYF	TGTGCCAGCAGCGGGGGAGACCTGGGTGGGGCCAAAAACATTCAGTACTTC
TRBV10-2	TRBJ2-2	TRBD2	few	CASSGAAGVSTGELFF	TGCGCCAGCAGTGGGGCAGCGGGGGTTTCGACCGGGGAGCTGTTTTTT
TRBV10-3	TRBJ1-1	.	.	CAISPTAANTEAFF	TGTGCCATCAGCCCGACTGCCGCGAACACTGAAGCTTTCTTT
TRBV18	TRBJ1-1	TRBD1	once	CASSPPKTGTTEAFF	TGTGCCAGCTCACCACCCAAGACAGGGACCACTGAAGCTTTCTTT
TRBV9	TRBJ1-2	.	.	CASSVDWASPYGYTF	TGTGCCAGCAGCGTAGACTGGGCTTCTCCCTATGGCTACACCTTC
TRBV24-1	TRBJ1-2	TRBD1	.	CATSDSQTGGYGYTF	TGTGCCACCAGTGATTCACAGACAGGGGGCTATGGCTACACCTTC
TRBV2	TRBJ2-3	TRBD1	.	CASSERGHTQYF	TGTGCCAGCAGTGAAAGGGGGCATACGCAGTATTTT
TRBV15	TRBJ2-5	.	.	CATSRDTRGVRGETQYF	TGTGCCACCAGCAGAGATACCAGGGGAGTTAGGGGCGAGACCCAGTACTTC
TRBV19	TRBJ1-1	TRBD1	.	CASSDRGTTEAFF	TGTGCCAGTAGTGACAGGGGGACCACTGAAGCTTTCTTT
TRBV3-1/TRBV3-2	TRBJ1-4	TRBD1	.	CASSQKDRGPTNEKLFF	TGTGCCAGCAGCCAAAAGGACAGGGGGCCAACTAATGAAAAACTGTTTTTT
TRBV27	TRBJ1-5	.	.	CASSPGHSNQPQHF	TGTGCCAGCAGCCCGGGACATAGCAATCAGCCCCAGCATTTT